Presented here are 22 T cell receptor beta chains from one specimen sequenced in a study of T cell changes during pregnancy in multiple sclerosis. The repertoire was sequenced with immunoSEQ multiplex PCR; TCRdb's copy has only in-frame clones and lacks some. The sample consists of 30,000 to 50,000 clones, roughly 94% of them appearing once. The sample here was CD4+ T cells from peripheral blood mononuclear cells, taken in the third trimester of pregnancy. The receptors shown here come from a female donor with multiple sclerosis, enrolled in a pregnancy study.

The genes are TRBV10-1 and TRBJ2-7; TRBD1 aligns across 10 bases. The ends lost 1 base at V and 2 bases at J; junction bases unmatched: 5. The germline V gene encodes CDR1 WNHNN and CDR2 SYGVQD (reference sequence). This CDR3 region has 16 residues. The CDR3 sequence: CASSEFLGQGPYEQYF. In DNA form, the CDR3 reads TGCGCCAGCAGTGAGTTTTTGGGACAGGGGCCCTACGAGCAGTACTTC.

In DNA, the CDR3 is TGTGCCAGCAGCTTATCGGGGGGTCTTGGAAACATTCAGTACTTC. It specifies CASSLSGGLGNIQYF. The chain combines TRBV7-9 with TRBJ2-4; the match to TRBD2 covers 7 bases. After removal of 2 bases from V and 6 bases from J, the junction contained 7 bases not matched to a gene. Germline CDR1 and CDR2: SEHNR and FQNEAQ (reference sequence). The CDR3 covers 15 residues. The full variable domain, with the rest looked up from reference TRBV7-9 and TRBJ2-4, is DTGVSQNPRHKITKRGQNVTFRCDPISEHNRLYWYRQTLGQGPEFLTYFQNEAQLEKSRLLSDRFSAERPKGSFSTLEIQRTEQGDSAMYLCASSLSGGLGNIQYFGAGTRLSVL.

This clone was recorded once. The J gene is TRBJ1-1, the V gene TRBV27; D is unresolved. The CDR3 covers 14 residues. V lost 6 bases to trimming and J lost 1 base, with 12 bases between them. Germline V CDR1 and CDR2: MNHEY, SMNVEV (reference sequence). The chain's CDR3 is CASSRWEANTEAFF. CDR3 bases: TGTGCCAGCAGCCGGTGGGAGGCGAACACTGAAGCTTTCTTT.

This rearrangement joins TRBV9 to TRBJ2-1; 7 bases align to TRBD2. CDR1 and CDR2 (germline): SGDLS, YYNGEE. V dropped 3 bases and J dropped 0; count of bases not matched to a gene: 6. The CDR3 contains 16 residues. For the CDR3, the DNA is TGTGCCAGCAGCGGTAGCGGGCCTCACTCCTACAATGAGCAGTTCTTC. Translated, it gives CASSGSGPHSYNEQFF.

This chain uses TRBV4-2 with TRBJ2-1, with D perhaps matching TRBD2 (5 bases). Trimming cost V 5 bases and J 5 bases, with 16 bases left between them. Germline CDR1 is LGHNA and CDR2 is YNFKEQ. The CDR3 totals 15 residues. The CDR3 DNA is TGTGCCAGCAGCTCTTTCCCCGGGGTCAACAATGAGCAGTTCTTC. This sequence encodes CASSSFPGVNNEQFF.

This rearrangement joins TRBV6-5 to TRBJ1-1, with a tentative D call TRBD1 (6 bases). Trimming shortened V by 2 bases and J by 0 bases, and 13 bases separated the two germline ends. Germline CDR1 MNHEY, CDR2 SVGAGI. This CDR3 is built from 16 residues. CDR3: CASSYQGRGMNTEAFF. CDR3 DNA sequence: TGTGCCAGCAGTTACCAGGGGAGGGGGATGAACACTGAAGCTTTCTTT.

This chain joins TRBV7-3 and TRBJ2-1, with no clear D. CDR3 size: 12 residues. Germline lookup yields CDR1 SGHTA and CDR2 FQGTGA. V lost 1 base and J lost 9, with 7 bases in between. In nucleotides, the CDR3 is TGTGCCAGCAGCTTAATGGCAAGTGAGCAGTTCTTC. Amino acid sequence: CASSLMASEQFF.

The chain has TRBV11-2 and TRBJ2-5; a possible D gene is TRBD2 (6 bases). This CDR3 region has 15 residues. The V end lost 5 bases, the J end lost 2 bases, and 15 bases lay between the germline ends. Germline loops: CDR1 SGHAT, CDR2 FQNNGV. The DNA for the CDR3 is TGTGCCAGCAGCCCTGGCGGGGCCCGGCAAGAGACCCAGTACTTC. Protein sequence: CASSPGGARQETQYF.

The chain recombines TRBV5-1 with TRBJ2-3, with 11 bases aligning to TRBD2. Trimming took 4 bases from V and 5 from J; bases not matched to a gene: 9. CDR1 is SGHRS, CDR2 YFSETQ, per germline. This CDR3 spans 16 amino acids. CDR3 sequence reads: CASSRGTSGWEDTQYF. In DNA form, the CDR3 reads TGCGCCAGCAGCCGCGGGACTAGCGGATGGGAAGATACGCAGTATTTT.

CDR3 protein: CASSYSQGAGTDTQYF. CDR3 in DNA: TGTGCCAGCAGTTACTCACAGGGGGCTGGCACAGATACGCAGTATTTT. V and J are TRBV6-5 and TRBJ2-3, with TRBD1 matching over 9 bases. Germline V gene lookup returns CDR1 MNHEY and CDR2 SVGAGI. This CDR3 contains 16 residues. V trimming: 0 bases; J trimming: 1 base; junction bases outside the gene matches: 2.

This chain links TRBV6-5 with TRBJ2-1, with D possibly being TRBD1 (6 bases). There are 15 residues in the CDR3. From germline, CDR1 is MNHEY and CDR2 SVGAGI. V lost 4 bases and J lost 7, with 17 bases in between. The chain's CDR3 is CASSSGDTRGNEQFF. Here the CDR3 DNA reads TGTGCCAGCAGTTCCGGGGATACTAGGGGGAATGAGCAGTTCTTC.

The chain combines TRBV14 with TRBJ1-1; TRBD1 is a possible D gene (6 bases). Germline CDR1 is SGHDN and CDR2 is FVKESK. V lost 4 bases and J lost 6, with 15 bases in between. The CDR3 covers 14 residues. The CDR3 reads CASSPRAGGSEAFF. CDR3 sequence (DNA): TGTGCCAGCAGCCCCAGGGCGGGGGGCTCTGAAGCTTTCTTT.

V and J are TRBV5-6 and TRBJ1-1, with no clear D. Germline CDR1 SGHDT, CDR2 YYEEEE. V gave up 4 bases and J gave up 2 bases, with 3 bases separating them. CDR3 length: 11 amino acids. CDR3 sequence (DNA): TGTGCCAGCAGCCTCAACACTGAAGCTTTCTTT. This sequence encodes CASSLNTEAFF.

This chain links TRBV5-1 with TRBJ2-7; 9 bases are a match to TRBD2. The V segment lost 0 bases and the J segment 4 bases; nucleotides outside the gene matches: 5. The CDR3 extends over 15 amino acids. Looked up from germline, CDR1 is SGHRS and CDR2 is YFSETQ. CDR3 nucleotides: TGCGCCAGCAGCTTGGTTAGCGGGAGAGTGTACGAGCAGTACTTC. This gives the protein CASSLVSGRVYEQYF. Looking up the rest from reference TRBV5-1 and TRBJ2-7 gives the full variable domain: KAGVTQTPRYLIKTRGQQVTLSCSPISGHRSVSWYQQTPGQGLQFLFEYFSETQRNKGNFPGRFSGRQFSNSRSEMNVSTLELGDSALYLCASSLVSGRVYEQYFGPGTRLTVT.

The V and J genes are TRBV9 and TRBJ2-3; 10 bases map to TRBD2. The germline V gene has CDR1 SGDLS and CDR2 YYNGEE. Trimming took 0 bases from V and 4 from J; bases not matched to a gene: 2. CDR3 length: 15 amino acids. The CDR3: CASSVDTSGADTQYF. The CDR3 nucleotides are TGTGCCAGCAGCGTAGATACTAGCGGGGCAGATACGCAGTATTTT.

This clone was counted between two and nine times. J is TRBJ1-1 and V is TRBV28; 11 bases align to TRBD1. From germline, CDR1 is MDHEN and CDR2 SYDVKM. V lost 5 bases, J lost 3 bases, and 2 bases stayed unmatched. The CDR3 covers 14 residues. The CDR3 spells CASSPGQGDTEAFF. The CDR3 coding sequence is TGTGCCAGCAGTCCGGGACAGGGGGACACTGAAGCTTTCTTT.

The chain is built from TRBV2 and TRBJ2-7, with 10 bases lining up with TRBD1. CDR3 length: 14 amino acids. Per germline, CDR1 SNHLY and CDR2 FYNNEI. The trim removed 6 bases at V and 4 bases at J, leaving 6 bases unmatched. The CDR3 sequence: CASRTGQGMYEQYF. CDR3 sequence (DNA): TGTGCCAGCAGAACGGGACAGGGGATGTACGAGCAGTACTTC.

CDR3 sequence reads: CASRDGRALWEQYF. The CDR3 DNA reads as TGCGCCAGCAGAGACGGGAGGGCTCTTTGGGAGCAGTACTTC. V and J are TRBV10-2 and TRBJ2-7, with 8 bases identical to TRBD2. J lost 7 bases, V lost 6 bases, and 11 bases had no gene match. Germline V gene data show CDR1 as WSHSY and CDR2 as SAAADI. The CDR3 has 14 amino acids.

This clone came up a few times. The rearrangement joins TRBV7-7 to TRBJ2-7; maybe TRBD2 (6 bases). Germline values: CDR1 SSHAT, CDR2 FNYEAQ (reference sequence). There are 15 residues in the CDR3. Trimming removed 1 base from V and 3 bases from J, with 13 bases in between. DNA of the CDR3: TGTGCCAGCAGCTTAGGCCACGACGGGAGCTACGAGCAGTACTTC. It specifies CASSLGHDGSYEQYF.

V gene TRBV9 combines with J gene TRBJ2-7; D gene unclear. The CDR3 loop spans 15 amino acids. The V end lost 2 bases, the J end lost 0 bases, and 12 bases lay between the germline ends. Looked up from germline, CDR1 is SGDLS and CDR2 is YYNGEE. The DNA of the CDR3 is TGTGCCAGCAGCGTTTATAGCCCTCCCTCCTACGAGCAGTACTTC. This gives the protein CASSVYSPPSYEQYF.

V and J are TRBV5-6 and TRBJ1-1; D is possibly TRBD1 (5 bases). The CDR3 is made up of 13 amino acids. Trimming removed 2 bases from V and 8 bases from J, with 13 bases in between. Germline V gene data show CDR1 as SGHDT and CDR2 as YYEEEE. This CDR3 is CASSLNWGREAFF. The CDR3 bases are TGTGCCAGCAGCTTAAATTGGGGCAGGGAAGCTTTCTTT.

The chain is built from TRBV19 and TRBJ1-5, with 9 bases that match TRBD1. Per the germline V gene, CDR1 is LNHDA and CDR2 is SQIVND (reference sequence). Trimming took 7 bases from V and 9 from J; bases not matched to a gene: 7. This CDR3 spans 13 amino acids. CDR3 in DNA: TGTGCCAGTACCGGGACAGGGACTCGGCCCCAGCATTTT. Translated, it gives CASTGTGTRPQHF.